This paragraph reports one T cell receptor (beta chain). What it binds is not known. TCRdb itself ran the 5' RACE reads through MiXCR, one entry per CDR3 protein. The table has 250,000 to 350,000 distinct CDR3 sequences, 20% seen once. The data belong to a study of CD8 T cells in ankylosing spondylitis. Findings and caveats of the study: Researchers reportedly found disease-linked clones significantly enriched in matched ankylosing spondylitis synovial fluid. It appeared that ankylosing spondylitis blood was characterized by a TCR beta motif of fewer than ten highly homologous variants.

V lost 1 base, J lost 2 bases, and 1 base stayed unmatched. This CDR3 is built from 15 residues. From germline, CDR1 is SGHAT and CDR2 FQNNGV. This chain connects TRBV11-2 to TRBJ2-5; 10 bases line up with TRBD2. Specimen: blood, either unsorted or a sorted T cell fraction (not recorded which). The origin of this receptor is a male donor with ankylosing spondylitis or in good health (not recorded which). The CDR3 DNA sequence: TGTGCCAGCAGCTTAGCGACTAGCGGGCAAGAGACCCAGTACTTC. It specifies CASSLATSGQETQYF. The variable domain in full, with the rest retrieved from reference TRBV11-2 and TRBJ2-5, is EAGVAQSPRYKIIEKRQSVAFWCNPISGHATLYWYQQILGQGPKLLIQFQNNGVVDDSQLPKDRFSAERLKGVDSTLKIQPAKLEDSAVYLCASSLATSGQETQYFGPGTRLLVL.